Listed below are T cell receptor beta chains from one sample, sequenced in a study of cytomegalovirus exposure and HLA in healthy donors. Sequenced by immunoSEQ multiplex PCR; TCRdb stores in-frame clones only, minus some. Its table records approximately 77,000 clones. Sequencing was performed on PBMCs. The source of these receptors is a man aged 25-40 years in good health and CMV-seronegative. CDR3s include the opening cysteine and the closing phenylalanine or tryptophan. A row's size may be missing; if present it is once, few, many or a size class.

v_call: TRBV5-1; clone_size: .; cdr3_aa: CASSLGDPGTGSRAYGYTF
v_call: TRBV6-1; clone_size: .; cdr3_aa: CASSVTSGGADTQYF
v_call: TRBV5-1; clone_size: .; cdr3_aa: CASSPRGWDGYTF
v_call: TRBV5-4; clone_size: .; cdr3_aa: CASSLDPGNTEAFF
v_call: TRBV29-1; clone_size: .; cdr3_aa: CSVDLRLAGRNTDTQYF
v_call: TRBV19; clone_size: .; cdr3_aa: CASSPTTRGTDTQYF
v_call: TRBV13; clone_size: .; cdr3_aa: CASSLQQPYYEQYF
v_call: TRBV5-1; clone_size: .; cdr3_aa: CASSRQKHNEQFF
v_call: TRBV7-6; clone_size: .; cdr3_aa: CASSLGDRVYEQYF
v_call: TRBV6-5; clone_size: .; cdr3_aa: CASSYEGSGYGYTF
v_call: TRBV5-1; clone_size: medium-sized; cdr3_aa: CASSLRTGVAFPHNEQFF
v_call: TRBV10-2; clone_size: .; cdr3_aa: CASKGQGPSSYNSPLHF
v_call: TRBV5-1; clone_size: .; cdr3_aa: CASSPDRGPNEKLFF
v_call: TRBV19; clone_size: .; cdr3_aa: CASSDTPDSPLHF
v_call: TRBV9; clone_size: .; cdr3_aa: CASSVLGGNEQFF
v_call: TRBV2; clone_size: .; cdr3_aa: CASNLGQNYGYTF
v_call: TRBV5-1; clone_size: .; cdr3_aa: CASSLGRGTGANVLTF
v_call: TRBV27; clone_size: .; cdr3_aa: CASSEYGTGRNEQFF
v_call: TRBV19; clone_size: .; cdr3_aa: CASSTDRVQPQHF
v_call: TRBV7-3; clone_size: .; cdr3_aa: CASSLEPYRRGGTQYF
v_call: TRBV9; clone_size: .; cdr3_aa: CASSVGYISTDTQYF
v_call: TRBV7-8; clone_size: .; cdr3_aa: CASSRPTGNGYTF
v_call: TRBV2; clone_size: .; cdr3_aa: CASSVIQGAEYF
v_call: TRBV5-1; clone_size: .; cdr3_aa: CASSLGAGISSGELFF
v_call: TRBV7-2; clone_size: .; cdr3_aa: CASSAPGLRGTQYF
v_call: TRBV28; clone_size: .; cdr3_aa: CAPKGRESCNEQFF
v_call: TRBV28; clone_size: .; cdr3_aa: CASSPTGTGFYGYTF
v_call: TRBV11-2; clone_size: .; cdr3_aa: CASSPTGDYGYTF
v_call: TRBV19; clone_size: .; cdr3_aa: CASRQAGGTDTQYF
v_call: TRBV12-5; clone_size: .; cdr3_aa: CASGLDRTGNYEQYF
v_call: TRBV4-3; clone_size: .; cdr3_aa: CASSQEGLQAEQFF
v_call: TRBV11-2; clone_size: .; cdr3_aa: CASSLGQGFEKLFF
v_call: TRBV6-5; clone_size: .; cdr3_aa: CASSDLTEQYF
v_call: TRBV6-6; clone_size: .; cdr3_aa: CASSYSGGYGYTF
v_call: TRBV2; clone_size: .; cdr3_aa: CASSDFQETQYF
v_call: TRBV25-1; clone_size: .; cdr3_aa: CASSVQVNYGYTF
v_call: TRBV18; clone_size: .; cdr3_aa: CASSLAGTYEQYF
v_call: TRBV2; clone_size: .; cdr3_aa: CASSLDRANTEAFF
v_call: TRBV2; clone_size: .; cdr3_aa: CASSGNYNEQFF
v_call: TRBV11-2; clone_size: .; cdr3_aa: CASSLGGSYGYTF
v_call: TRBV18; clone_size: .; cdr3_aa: CASSPTGSDYGYTF
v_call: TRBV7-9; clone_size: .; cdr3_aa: CASSLAGPDTQYF
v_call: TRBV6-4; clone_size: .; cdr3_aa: CASSEWAGVKAFF
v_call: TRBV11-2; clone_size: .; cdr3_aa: CASTLYVWTDNSPLHF
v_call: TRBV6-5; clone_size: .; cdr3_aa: CASSRLQGDGYTF
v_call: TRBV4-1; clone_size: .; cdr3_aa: CASSQNSGAAYGYTF
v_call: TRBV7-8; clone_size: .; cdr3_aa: CASTTVGGGNQPQHF
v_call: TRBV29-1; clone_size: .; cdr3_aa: CSVWTSGNYEQYF
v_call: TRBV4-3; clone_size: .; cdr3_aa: CASSQSGHGSEKLFF
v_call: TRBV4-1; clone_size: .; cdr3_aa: CASSQDITSGTQYF
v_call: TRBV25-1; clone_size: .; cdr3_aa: CASSELGQGEGYTF
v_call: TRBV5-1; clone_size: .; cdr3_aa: CASSIGQGNYGYTF
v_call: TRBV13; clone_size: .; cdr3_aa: CASSLRGIAGDDEQYF
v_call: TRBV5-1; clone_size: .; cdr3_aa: CASSSFTGETQYF
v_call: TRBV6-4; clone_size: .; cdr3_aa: CASGSSETGELFF
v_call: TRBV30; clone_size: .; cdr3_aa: CARAPRVGSRGYTF
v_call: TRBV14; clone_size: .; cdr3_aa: CASSKREGPSSYNEQFF
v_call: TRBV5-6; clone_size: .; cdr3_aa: CASSLGLTRQNNQPQHF